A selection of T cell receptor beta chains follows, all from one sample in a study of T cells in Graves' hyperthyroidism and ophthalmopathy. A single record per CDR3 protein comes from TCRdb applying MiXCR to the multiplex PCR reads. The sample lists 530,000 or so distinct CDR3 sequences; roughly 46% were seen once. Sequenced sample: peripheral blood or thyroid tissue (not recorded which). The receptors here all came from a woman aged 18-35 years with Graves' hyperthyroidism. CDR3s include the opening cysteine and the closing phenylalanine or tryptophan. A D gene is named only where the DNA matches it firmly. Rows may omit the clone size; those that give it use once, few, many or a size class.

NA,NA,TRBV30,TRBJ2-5,CAWSEQGGETQYF,TGTGCCTGGAGTGAACAGGGTGGGGAGACCCAGTACTTC
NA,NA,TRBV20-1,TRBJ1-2,CSAREGAGTF,TGCAGTGCTAGAGAGGGGGCTGGAACCTTC
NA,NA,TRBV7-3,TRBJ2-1,CASSPTSNGEQFF,TGTGCCAGCAGCCCCACTAGTAATGGCGAGCAGTTCTTC
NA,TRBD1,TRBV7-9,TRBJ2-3,CASSISGTGADTQYF,TGTGCCAGCAGCATCTCCGGGACAGGGGCAGATACGCAGTATTTT
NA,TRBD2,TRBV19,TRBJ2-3,CASSIRGRVVYTDTQYF,TGTGCCAGTAGTATCCGCGGGAGGGTGGTCTACACAGATACGCAGTATTTT
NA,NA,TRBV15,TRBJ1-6,CATSRDKGNSPLHF,TGTGCCACCAGCAGAGACAAGGGGAATTCACCCCTCCACTTT
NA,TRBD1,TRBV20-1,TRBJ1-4,CSARGDRGTNEKLFF,TGCAGTGCTAGAGGGGACAGGGGAACTAATGAAAAACTGTTTTTT
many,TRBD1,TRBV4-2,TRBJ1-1,CASSPTADRGHTEAFF,TGTGCCAGCAGCCCAACCGCGGACAGGGGGCACACTGAAGCTTTCTTT
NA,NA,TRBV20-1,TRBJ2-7,CSLASGSYEQYF,TGCAGTTTAGCCAGCGGCAGCTACGAGCAGTACTTC
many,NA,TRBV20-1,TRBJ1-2,CSARVEGARGGYTF,TGCAGTGCTAGAGTCGAGGGAGCCCGGGGTGGCTACACCTTC
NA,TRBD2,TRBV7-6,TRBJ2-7,CASSPLAGGGNYEQYF,TGTGCCAGCAGCCCTCTAGCGGGAGGGGGAAACTACGAGCAGTACTTC
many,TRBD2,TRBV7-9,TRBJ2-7,CASSLVREASYEQYF,TGTGCCAGCAGCTTAGTCCGGGAGGCCTCCTACGAGCAGTACTTC
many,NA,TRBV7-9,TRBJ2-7,CASRPAQTYEQYF,TGTGCCAGCCGACCGGCTCAAACCTACGAGCAGTACTTC
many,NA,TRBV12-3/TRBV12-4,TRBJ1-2,CASSLDDYGYTF,TGTGCCAGCAGCCTGGACGACTATGGCTACACCTTC
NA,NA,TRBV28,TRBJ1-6,CASRWTRSSNSPLHF,TGTGCCAGCAGGTGGACACGAAGCTCTAATTCACCCCTCCACTTT